Presented here are 13 T cell receptor beta chains from one specimen sequenced in a study of cytomegalovirus exposure and HLA in healthy donors. 60 Vbeta and 13 Jbeta primers were used in PCR. The method was immunoSEQ multiplex PCR; TCRdb's version includes in-frame clones alone and lacks a portion of them. The sample yields roughly 190,000 clones, roughly 68% seen once. The sequencing input was PBMCs. These receptors were taken from a woman in her 30s in good health and CMV-seronegative.

This clone occurred a few times. The junction does not match germline at one end; this may be a read error. This CDR3 reads CASSFGYHSLYNEKFF. CDR3 coding DNA: TGTGCCAGCAGCTTTGGGTATCACAGCCTCTACAATGAGAAGTTCTTC. The chain is built from TRBV5-8 and TRBJ2-1; D is ambiguous. The CDR3 loop spans 16 amino acids. Germline V gives CDR1 SGHTS, CDR2 YDEGEE.

This chain uses TRBV18 with TRBJ1-1, with D tentatively TRBD1 (5 bases). The CDR3 sequence is 14 residues long. The V end was cut by 5 bases, the J end by 2 bases, with 12 bases between. Germline assignment: CDR1 KGHSH and CDR2 LQKENI. CDR3 sequence: CASSSSGSNTEAFF. Here the CDR3 DNA reads TGTGCCAGCTCATCATCAGGGTCAAACACTGAAGCTTTCTTT.

This clone came up a few times. The chain couples TRBV7-2 to TRBJ2-5; unclear D gene. Germline CDR1 reads SGHTA; CDR2 reads FQGNSA. Deletions cut 2 bases from V and 4 bases from J, with 17 bases between. The CDR3 runs 16 residues. CDR3 protein: CASSLRRRDGRETQYF. CDR3 nucleotide sequence: TGTGCCAGCAGCTTAAGGCGGCGAGACGGAAGAGAGACCCAGTACTTC. The variable domain in full, with the rest retrieved from reference TRBV7-2 and TRBJ2-5, is GAGVSQSPSNKVTEKGKDVELRCDPISGHTALYWYRQSLGQGLEFLIYFQGNSAPDKSGLPSDRFSAERTGGSVSTLTIQRTQQEDSAVYLCASSLRRRDGRETQYFGPGTRLLVL.

V and J are TRBV20-1 and TRBJ1-1; D is undetermined. The CDR3 loop spans 11 amino acids. Germline V gene lookup returns CDR1 DFQATT and CDR2 SNEGSKA (reference sequence). V was clipped by 7 bases and J by 2 bases, with 8 bases between them. The CDR3 here is CSVVSNTEAFF. The DNA of the CDR3 is TGCAGTGTTGTATCCAACACTGAAGCTTTCTTT.

The V call is TRBV7-6, the J call TRBJ1-4; no reliable D call. This CDR3 comprises 16 residues. V lost 5 bases to trimming and J lost 4 bases, with 17 bases between them. Germline V gene sequence: CDR1 SGHVS, CDR2 FNYEAQ. In DNA, the CDR3 is TGTGCCAGCAGCCCACGTTACAGAAGTAATAATGAAAAACTGTTTTTT. Its translation is CASSPRYRSNNEKLFF. The full variable domain, with the rest looked up from reference TRBV7-6 and TRBJ1-4, is GAGVSQSPRYKVTKRGQDVALRCDPISGHVSLYWYRQALGQGPEFLTYFNYEAQQDKSGLPNDRFSAERPEGSISTLTIQRTEQRDSAMYRCASSPRYRSNNEKLFFGSGTQLSVL.

This clone appeared a few times. The chain uses TRBV5-4 and TRBJ2-7, with TRBD2 matching over 9 bases. The V gene's germline CDR1 is SGHNT and CDR2 YYREEE (reference sequence). Trimming cost V 0 bases and J 5 bases; bases outside gene matches: 6. The CDR3 totals 15 residues. The CDR3 DNA is TGTGCCAGCAGCTTGGGGCTAGCGGGACCCAACGAGCAGTACTTC. Translating it yields CASSLGLAGPNEQYF.

V and J are TRBV11-2 and TRBJ1-4; 9 bases map to TRBD1. Per germline, CDR1 SGHAT and CDR2 FQNNGV. This CDR3 is 15 amino acids long. V was pared by 5 bases and J by 8 bases, with 9 bases of the junction left unmatched. CDR3 DNA sequence: TGTGCCAGCAGCACCTCCGGGACAGGGCCGGAAAAACTGTTTTTT. It encodes CASSTSGTGPEKLFF.

This clone was seen once. The chain is built from TRBV9 and TRBJ2-7; a weak D match, TRBD2 (6 bases). The V and J ends lost 0 bases and 0 bases respectively, with 7 bases between them. The CDR3 consists of 14 residues. The V gene's germline CDR1 is SGDLS and CDR2 YYNGEE. The CDR3 reads CASSVGRASYEQYF. The CDR3 DNA is TGTGCCAGCAGCGTAGGGAGGGCCTCCTACGAGCAGTACTTC.

The V call is TRBV7-9, the J call TRBJ2-3, with a tentative D call TRBD2 (6 bases). Germline V gene sequence: CDR1 SEHNR, CDR2 FQNEAQ (reference sequence). V dropped 4 bases and J dropped 0 bases, with 11 bases sitting between them. This CDR3 spans 15 amino acids. CDR3 in DNA: TGTGCCAGCAGCTACTCTAGCGAAAGCACAGATACGCAGTATTTT. Translation gives CASSYSSESTDTQYF. Filled out from reference TRBV7-9 and TRBJ2-3, the complete variable domain reads DTGVSQNPRHKITKRGQNVTFRCDPISEHNRLYWYRQTLGQGPEFLTYFQNEAQLEKSRLLSDRFSAERPKGSFSTLEIQRTEQGDSAMYLCASSYSSESTDTQYFGPGTRLTVL.

This clone was seen only once. This chain links TRBV2 with TRBJ2-3, with D perhaps TRBD2 (7 bases). The CDR3 is 15 amino acids. V was cut by 3 bases and J by 4 bases, with 14 bases left in between. Per the germline V gene, CDR1 is SNHLY and CDR2 is FYNNEI. DNA of the CDR3: TGTGCCAGCAGTGATGCGGGGGCGCGGGCAGATACGCAGTATTTT. Amino acid sequence: CASSDAGARADTQYF.

This chain joins TRBV4-2 and TRBJ1-1; D might be TRBD1 (6 bases). Trimming stripped 2 bases from V and 3 bases from J, with 13 bases between. Germline CDR1 and CDR2: LGHNA and YNFKEQ. The CDR3 totals 15 residues. DNA of the CDR3: TGTGCCAGCAGCCAATCAGGGACAACTTACACTGAAGCTTTCTTT. Translating gives CASSQSGTTYTEAFF.

The rearrangement uses TRBV19 and TRBJ2-3; 10 bases match TRBD1. Losses at the gene ends were 5 bases for V and 4 bases for J; bases not matched to a gene: 3. CDR3 length: 14 amino acids. CDR1 is LNHDA and CDR2 is SQIVND in the germline V gene (reference sequence). CDR3 bases: TGTGCCAGTAGTCCGGGACAGGGGCCAGATACGCAGTATTTT. This encodes CASSPGQGPDTQYF.

This clone was recorded once. The chain joins TRBV15 to TRBJ2-5; 10 nucleotides agree with TRBD1. Germline-derived CDR1 and CDR2 are LNHNV and YYDKDF (reference sequence). The CDR3 consists of 15 residues. The ends lost 5 bases at V and 5 bases at J; junction bases unmatched: 8. The CDR3 is CATSRDRGDLETQYF. The CDR3 nucleotides are TGTGCCACCAGCCGGGACAGGGGTGACCTTGAGACCCAGTACTTC.